Presented here are 23 T cell receptor beta chains from one specimen sequenced in a study of control samples from healthy donors and cancer patients. Using immunoSEQ multiplex PCR, the repertoire was profiled, and TCRdb retains in-frame clones only, with some absent. This sample has approximately 110,000 clones, with just over 90% found just once. Sequencing was carried out using blood. The receptors were sampled from a young woman in good health.

The chain employs TRBV25-1 and TRBJ1-2; tentative D call: TRBD1 (5 bases). The CDR3 is 17 amino acids. CDR1 is MGHDK and CDR2 is SYGVNS in the germline V gene. V lost 7 bases and J 3 bases, leaving 24 bases between the germline ends. The CDR3 region is CASKGLGRGGEDYGYTF. In DNA, the CDR3 is TGTGCCAGCAAAGGTTTAGGGCGAGGAGGGGAAGACTATGGCTACACCTTC.

V gene TRBV7-6 combines with J gene TRBJ2-2; TRBD1 aligns across 8 bases. Trimming removed 1 base from V and 7 bases from J; junction bases left unmatched: 5. The CDR3 runs to 15 residues. Germline V gene data show CDR1 as SGHVS and CDR2 as FNYEAQ. The CDR3 DNA sequence: TGTGCCAGCAGCTTAGGCAGGGGGCATATCGGGGAGCTGTTTTTT. Translated: CASSLGRGHIGELFF.

J is TRBJ2-1 and V is TRBV7-2, with 7 positions matching TRBD1. V shed 5 bases, J shed 0 bases, and the junction held 4 bases outside the gene matches. CDR1 SGHTA and CDR2 FQGNSA come from the germline V gene. CDR3 size: 15 residues. The CDR3 nucleotides are TGTGCCAGCAGCACGACAGGGAGCTCCTACAATGAGCAGTTCTTC. It is translated as CASSTTGSSYNEQFF.

The rearrangement uses TRBV5-1 and TRBJ2-7; 7 nucleotides align to TRBD1. The germline CDR1 and CDR2 sequences are SGHRS and YFSETQ. J lost 3 bases, V lost 4 bases, and 10 bases had no gene match. The CDR3 length is 15 residues. The DNA for the CDR3 is TGCGCCAGCAGCCCGACAGGGTCTTTGGTCTACGAGCAGTACTTC. Translating it yields CASSPTGSLVYEQYF. Filled out from reference TRBV5-1 and TRBJ2-7, the complete variable domain reads KAGVTQTPRYLIKTRGQQVTLSCSPISGHRSVSWYQQTPGQGLQFLFEYFSETQRNKGNFPGRFSGRQFSNSRSEMNVSTLELGDSALYLCASSPTGSLVYEQYFGPGTRLTVT.

V usage is TRBV18 and J usage is TRBJ2-6, with D maybe TRBD1 (6 bases). From germline, CDR1 is KGHSH and CDR2 LQKENI. The V end lost 4 bases, the J end lost 3 bases, and 7 bases lay between the germline ends. The CDR3 has 14 residues. CDR3 in amino acids: CASSQGVGANVLTF. CDR3 bases: TGTGCCAGCTCACAGGGGGTTGGGGCCAACGTCCTGACTTTC.

This chain joins TRBV7-2 and TRBJ2-2, with D hard to call. Trimming cost V 7 bases and J 3 bases, with 15 bases left between them. Looked up from germline, CDR1 is SGHTA and CDR2 is FQGNSA. The CDR3 has 15 residues. CDR3 DNA sequence: TGTGCCAGCACCTCCCTCCCTTGGGACACCGGGGAGCTGTTTTTT. Its translation: CASTSLPWDTGELFF.

This chain links TRBV11-2 with TRBJ2-1, with D hard to call. The CDR3 loop spans 14 amino acids. The V and J ends lost 4 bases and 3 bases respectively, with 10 bases between them. Germline assignment: CDR1 SGHAT and CDR2 FQNNGV. DNA of the CDR3: TGTGCCAGCAGCTCTGTACGAAACTACAATGAGCAGTTCTTC. It encodes CASSSVRNYNEQFF.

Only a few counts were recorded for this clone. The gene calls are TRBV18 and TRBJ2-7, with D tentatively TRBD1 or TRBD2 (5 bases each). This CDR3 is built from 15 residues. The germline CDR1 and CDR2 sequences are KGHSH and LQKENI. V was shortened by 3 bases and J by 1 base, with 13 bases between the two germline ends. The CDR3 DNA sequence: TGTGCCAGCTCACCTGGGACCACGGATTCCTACGAGCAGTACTTC. Protein product: CASSPGTTDSYEQYF.

The rearrangement joins TRBV24-1 to TRBJ2-4; D perhaps matches TRBD1 (6 bases). V lost 5 bases, J lost 5 bases, and 15 bases lay in between. Germline loops: CDR1 KGHDR, CDR2 SFDVKD. The CDR3 loop spans 15 amino acids. CDR3 sequence (DNA): TGTGCCACCAGTGCAACAGGGAGCATGGAAAACATTCAGTACTTC. Its translation is CATSATGSMENIQYF.

The chain carries TRBV16 and TRBJ1-2, with D hard to call. Trimming left V 2 bases short and J 4 bases short, with 8 bases between. Germline V gene data show CDR1 as KGHSY and CDR2 as FQNENV. CDR3 length: 13 residues. CDR3 DNA: TGTGCCAGCAGCCAAGGCCAGTTCTATGGCTACACCTTC. It codes for CASSQGQFYGYTF.

The chain joins TRBV28 to TRBJ1-3; D is ambiguous. Deletions cut 1 base from V and 0 bases from J, with 7 bases between. This CDR3 comprises 15 residues. CDR1 and CDR2 from the germline V gene are MDHEN and SYDVKM. Written as DNA, the CDR3 is TGTGCCAGCAGTTTATTGGTTCGCTCTGGAAACACCATATATTTT. As protein: CASSLLVRSGNTIYF.

The J gene is TRBJ2-5, the V gene TRBV7-9; 7 bases match TRBD1. The end of the DNA aligns better with TRBJ2-7, so the J call may be wrong. CDR1 and CDR2 from the germline V gene are SEHNR and FQNEAQ (reference sequence). The CDR3 is made up of 15 amino acids. The CDR3 DNA follows: TGTGCCAGCAGCAACGACAGGGAAGGTTCCTACGAGCAGTACTTC. This translates into CASSNDREGSYEQYF.

The rearrangement uses TRBV24-1 and TRBJ2-3; 9 bases map to TRBD1. This CDR3 is 18 amino acids long. Germline V CDR1 and CDR2: KGHDR, SFDVKD. Unmatched junction bases numbered 13, after V lost 3 bases and J lost 4 bases. The CDR3 DNA reads as TGTGCCACCAGTGATAACGTAGTAGAGACAGGGGGACCAGATACGCAGTATTTT. It is translated as CATSDNVVETGGPDTQYF.

This clone has more than one count but fewer than ten. This chain joins TRBV30 and TRBJ1-1; a weak D match, TRBD1 (6 bases). Germline V lookup: CDR1 GTSNPN, CDR2 SVGIG (reference sequence). This CDR3 is 13 amino acids long. Trimming pared 4 bases from V and 5 bases from J, leaving 14 bases between. The CDR3 nucleotides read TGTGCCTGGATCTTAAAAGGGGGGACTGAAGCTTTCTTT. Amino acids: CAWILKGGTEAFF.

This clone was seen a few times. This chain uses TRBV5-1 with TRBJ2-1, with 8 bases aligning to TRBD1. The germline V gene has CDR1 SGHRS and CDR2 YFSETQ. The CDR3 totals 17 residues. The ends lost 0 bases at V and 7 bases at J; junction bases unmatched: 12. CDR3 sequence reads: CASSLVRWQGARNEQFF. CDR3 in DNA: TGCGCCAGCAGCTTGGTTCGGTGGCAGGGGGCGCGAAATGAGCAGTTCTTC.

The table lists this clone with a few counts. This sequence joins TRBV4-3 and TRBJ2-7, with 10 positions matching TRBD1. The CDR3 covers 16 residues. Germline V lookup: CDR1 LGHNA, CDR2 YSLEER. With V trimmed by 0 bases and J by 6 bases, 8 bases remained unmatched. In DNA, the CDR3 is TGCGCCAGCAGCCAAGATCGGGGGGACAGGGGTTCCGAGCAGTACTTC. It yields the protein CASSQDRGDRGSEQYF.

This clone was picked up one time. The V and J genes are TRBV6-5 and TRBJ2-1; 9 bases are shared with TRBD1. V dropped 8 bases and J dropped 1; count of bases not matched to a gene: 3. CDR1 and CDR2 from the germline V gene are MNHEY and SVGAGI. The CDR3 runs to 14 residues. Here the CDR3 reads CASQDRGSYNEQFF. In DNA form, the CDR3 reads TGTGCCAGCCAGGACAGGGGTTCCTACAATGAGCAGTTCTTC.

The chain combines TRBV3-1 (or the pseudogene TRBV3-2) with TRBJ2-7, with 10 positions matching TRBD1. Losses at the gene ends were 3 bases for V and 4 bases for J; bases not matched to a gene: 6. This CDR3 is built from 15 residues. Germline CDR1 is LGHDT and CDR2 is YNNKEL (reference sequence). The CDR3 here is CASSHPTGGLYEQYF. CDR3 in DNA: TGTGCCAGCAGCCATCCGACAGGGGGCCTTTACGAGCAGTACTTC.

This chain links TRBV19 with TRBJ2-5; weak D call: TRBD1 (5 bases). The CDR3 is 14 amino acids. V lost 4 bases and J 1 base, leaving 10 bases between the germline ends. Germline assignment: CDR1 LNHDA and CDR2 SQIVND (reference sequence). The CDR3 DNA reads as TGTGCCAGTAGTACCCAACAGGTCCAAGAGACCCAGTACTTC. This translates into CASSTQQVQETQYF.

The chain links TRBV13 to TRBJ1-2, with 7 positions matching TRBD1. Per germline, CDR1 PRHDT and CDR2 FYEKMQ (reference sequence). The CDR3 spans 18 residues. J lost 4 bases, V lost 5 bases, and 19 bases had no gene match. CDR3 DNA: TGTGCCAGCAGCCCGGGACAGTCAGGGCCGGTAGAGGGCTATGGCTACACCTTC. It encodes CASSPGQSGPVEGYGYTF.

The rearrangement uses TRBV6-2 or TRBV6-3 and TRBJ2-3; 8 bases fit TRBD2. V was clipped by 2 bases and J by 4 bases; unmatched bases: 8. The V gene's germline CDR1 is MNHEY and CDR2 SVGEGT. This CDR3 has 16 amino acids. The DNA of the CDR3 is TGTGCCAGCAGTTACCGCCCGGGGGGGCTCGCAGATACGCAGTATTTT. Protein: CASSYRPGGLADTQYF.

The V call is TRBV5-5, the J call TRBJ2-1, with 8 bases that match TRBD2. The germline V gene has CDR1 SGHKS and CDR2 YYEKEE (reference sequence). There are 15 residues in the CDR3. Trimming at V came to 3 bases and at J to 7 bases, leaving 9 bases not matched to a gene. The CDR3, as DNA: TGTGCCAGCAGCTCGGGCGAGCGGGAGTTAAATGAGCAGTTCTTC. Translating gives CASSSGERELNEQFF.

The chain couples TRBV15 to TRBJ2-1; 8 bases fit TRBD2. From germline, CDR1 is LNHNV and CDR2 YYDKDF (reference sequence). CDR3 length equals 13 residues. V gave up 0 bases and J gave up 10 bases; unmatched junction bases: 2. The CDR3, as DNA: TGTGCCACCAGCAGAGATACGGGGGGGGAGCAGTTCTTC. Its protein is CATSRDTGGEQFF. Filled out from reference TRBV15 and TRBJ2-1, the complete variable domain reads DAMVIQNPRYQVTQFGKPVTLSCSQTLNHNVMYWYQQKSSQAPKLLFHYYDKDFNNEADTPDNFQSRRPNTSFCFLDIRSPGLGDTAMYLCATSRDTGGEQFFGPGTRLTVL.